Following are 21 T cell receptor beta chains from one sample sequenced in a study of CD8+ T cells in alopecia areata. Treatment noted: oral pan-JAK inhibitor, 5-10 mg twice daily. RNA extraction was followed by reverse transcription into cDNA, which acted as the sequencing template. The assay was immunoSEQ multiplex PCR, and TCRdb's table has in-frame clones only and misses some. Seen here are some 100,000 clones, around 44% observed once, and the top ten hold around 20%. Specimen: CD8+ T cells sorted from blood, collected at week 24, from a patient treated with tofacitinib. The source of these receptors is a human donor with alopecia areata.

This chain joins TRBV13 and TRBJ2-7; 8 nucleotides match TRBD2. The CDR3 loop spans 16 amino acids. CDR1 PRHDT and CDR2 FYEKMQ come from the germline V gene (reference sequence). The V segment lost 5 bases and the J segment 2 bases; nucleotides outside the gene matches: 11. This CDR3 reads CASSAASGLVAYEQYF. In nucleotides, the CDR3 is TGTGCCAGCAGCGCCGCTAGCGGGTTAGTAGCCTACGAGCAGTACTTC.

V usage is TRBV29-1 and J usage is TRBJ2-5; D is undetermined. The CDR3 extends over 15 amino acids. Trimming cost V 2 bases and J 0 bases, with 13 bases left between them. Per germline, CDR1 SQVTM and CDR2 ANQGSEA. DNA of the CDR3: TGCAGCGTTGAATACGCGGCGGTGTACCAAGAGACCCAGTACTTC. This sequence encodes CSVEYAAVYQETQYF.

This clone appeared a few times. The chain joins TRBV7-9 to TRBJ2-3, with unresolved D. The V and J ends lost 5 bases and 6 bases respectively, with 9 bases between them. The CDR3 runs 12 residues. Per germline, CDR1 SEHNR and CDR2 FQNEAQ (reference sequence). The CDR3, as DNA: TGTGCCAGCAGCCCGTCCGTGGATACGCAGTATTTT. This gives the protein CASSPSVDTQYF.

The rearrangement links TRBV15 to TRBJ1-5; perhaps TRBD1 as D (5 bases). Germline lookup yields CDR1 LNHNV and CDR2 YYDKDF (reference sequence). The V and J ends lost 5 bases and 2 bases respectively, with 19 bases between them. The CDR3 runs to 17 residues. The CDR3 DNA sequence: TGTGCCACCAGCGGCCATGGGCCCCGGGGGGGCAATCAGCCCCAGCATTTT. It codes for CATSGHGPRGGNQPQHF.

This chain links TRBV18 with TRBJ2-4; 12 nucleotides align to TRBD2. Germline V gene data show CDR1 as KGHSH and CDR2 as LQKENI. The junction had 5 bases not matched to a gene; V was cut back by 3 bases and J by 8 bases. There are 15 residues in the CDR3. The CDR3 DNA is TGTGCCAGCTCACCTAAGACTAGCGGGAGTTACATTCAGTACTTC. Amino acids: CASSPKTSGSYIQYF.

This clone came up a few times. V usage is TRBV27 and J usage is TRBJ2-7; 10 positions match TRBD1. From germline, CDR1 is MNHEY and CDR2 SMNVEV (reference sequence). The junction had 2 bases not matched to a gene; V was cut back by 0 bases and J by 3 bases. The CDR3 sequence is 15 residues long. CDR3 in DNA: TGTGCCAGCAGTTTATCGTGGGACAGGGGCTACGAGCAGTACTTC. This translates into CASSLSWDRGYEQYF.

There are a few counts of this clone. V is TRBV5-6 and J is TRBJ1-1; possibly TRBD1 for D (5 bases). The CDR3 covers 15 residues. Looked up from germline, CDR1 is SGHDT and CDR2 is YYEEEE. The ends were cut back, 3 bases at V and 6 bases at J, with 18 bases in the middle. CDR3 protein: CASSYPGPSAPEAFF. CDR3 bases: TGTGCCAGCAGCTATCCGGGACCATCTGCCCCTGAAGCTTTCTTT.

This chain links TRBV5-6 with TRBJ1-5; D not certain. The CDR3 extends over 13 amino acids. Germline CDR1 SGHDT, CDR2 YYEEEE. Trimming removed 4 bases from V and 13 bases from J, with 18 bases in between. The CDR3 region has the DNA TGTGCCAGCAGCCCCGGGAGAGGGCTGAATCAGCATTTT. It translates to CASSPGRGLNQHF.

This chain joins TRBV7-9 and TRBJ2-5; the match to TRBD2 covers 11 bases. V was clipped by 5 bases and J by 1 base; unmatched bases: 12. CDR1 is SEHNR, CDR2 FQNEAQ, per germline (reference sequence). The CDR3 consists of 18 residues. The CDR3 sequence: CASSTPTSGKSLQETQYF. The CDR3 DNA reads TGTGCCAGCAGCACCCCGACTAGCGGGAAGTCCCTCCAAGAGACCCAGTACTTC. Full variable domain (rest looked up from reference TRBV7-9 and TRBJ2-5): DTGVSQNPRHKITKRGQNVTFRCDPISEHNRLYWYRQTLGQGPEFLTYFQNEAQLEKSRLLSDRFSAERPKGSFSTLEIQRTEQGDSAMYLCASSTPTSGKSLQETQYFGPGTRLLVL.

V is TRBV27 and J is TRBJ2-1, with a possible D match to TRBD1 (6 bases). V lost 2 bases to trimming and J lost 13 bases, with 18 bases between them. Germline lookup yields CDR1 MNHEY and CDR2 SMNVEV (reference sequence). The CDR3 is 14 amino acids. The CDR3, as DNA: TGTGCCAGCAGTTTAAGTCAGGGGACCCGTGGACAGTTCTTC. Protein product: CASSLSQGTRGQFF.

The V gene is TRBV5-1, the J gene TRBJ2-2; possible D gene TRBD2, 5 bases. Trimming took off 1 base at V and 0 bases at J, with 10 bases between the two ends. From germline, CDR1 is SGHRS and CDR2 YFSETQ. This CDR3 has 16 residues. CDR3 coding DNA: TGCGCCAGCAGCTTGTTTCCGGGGACGAACACCGGGGAGCTGTTTTTT. This codes for CASSLFPGTNTGELFF.

This clone was detected once. This chain connects TRBV9 to TRBJ2-2; D may be TRBD2 (6 bases). Germline CDR1 reads SGDLS; CDR2 reads YYNGEE. CDR3 length equals 19 residues. The V and J ends lost 4 bases and 1 base respectively, with 23 bases between them. CDR3 bases: TGTGCCAGCAGCACCCCCCGGTGGGGGGAGAGATTGAACACCGGGGAGCTGTTTTTT. Protein sequence: CASSTPRWGERLNTGELFF.

This clone was observed a few times. Written as DNA, the CDR3 is TGTGCCACCCACTTAGCGGACACCTCCTACAATGAGCAGTTCTTC. Translation: CATHLADTSYNEQFF. This chain links TRBV14 with TRBJ2-1, with a weak D call TRBD2 (6 bases). Germline V CDR1 and CDR2: SGHDN, FVKESK. The CDR3 runs to 15 residues. Trimming removed 10 bases at V and 0 bases at J, with 16 bases between. Full variable domain (remainder filled in from reference TRBV14 and TRBJ2-1): EAGVTQFPSHSVIEKGQTVTLRCDPISGHDNLYWYRRVMGKEIKFLLHFVKESKQDESGMPNNRFLAERTGGTYSTLKVQPAELEDSGVYFCATHLADTSYNEQFFGPGTRLTVL.

The V call is TRBV15, the J call TRBJ2-7, with 12 bases identical to TRBD2. This CDR3 comprises 15 residues. The germline V gene encodes CDR1 LNHNV and CDR2 YYDKDF (reference sequence). V shed 1 base and J 7 bases; nucleotides not matched to a gene: 5. CDR3 DNA: TGTGCCACCAGCAGAGCCCGACTAGCGGGAGATGAGCAGTACTTC. Amino acid sequence: CATSRARLAGDEQYF.

This clone has a handful of counts. The chain links TRBV29-1 to TRBJ2-5; 8 positions agree with TRBD2. Germline V lookup: CDR1 SQVTM, CDR2 ANQGSEA. V shed 3 bases and J 0 bases; nucleotides not matched to a gene: 0. The length of the CDR3 is 13 residues. In DNA form, the CDR3 reads TGCAGCGTTGATAGCGGGGACCAAGAGACCCAGTACTTC. Amino acids: CSVDSGDQETQYF.

This clone was counted a few times. The CDR3 nucleotides read TGCAGCGTTGGACTAGCGGGGTCCTACGAGCAGTACTTC. Translating it yields CSVGLAGSYEQYF. The chain combines TRBV29-1 with TRBJ2-7, with TRBD2 identical over 11 bases. Trimming cost V 4 bases and J 1 base; bases outside gene matches: 0. CDR3 length: 13 residues. Germline loops: CDR1 SQVTM, CDR2 ANQGSEA.

J is TRBJ2-7 and V is TRBV7-9; weak D call: TRBD1 (6 bases). This CDR3 contains 14 residues. Looked up from germline, CDR1 is SEHNR and CDR2 is FQNEAQ (reference sequence). V lost 5 bases and J lost 3, with 14 bases in between. The CDR3 region has the DNA TGTGCCAGCAGCAATACCACAGGGTTCTACGAGCAGTACTTC. Protein product: CASSNTTGFYEQYF.

V is TRBV5-1 and J is TRBJ2-7; 8 bases match TRBD1. Germline loops: CDR1 SGHRS, CDR2 YFSETQ. The V and J ends lost 5 bases and 4 bases, in that order; junction bases with no gene match: 8. There are 14 residues in the CDR3. In nucleotides, the CDR3 is TGCGCCAGCAGTCCGTACAGGGGGGAGTACGAGCAGTACTTC. It translates to CASSPYRGEYEQYF.

This clone is medium-sized by share. The V and J genes are TRBV2 and TRBJ1-2; the match to TRBD1 covers 7 bases. CDR1 and CDR2 (germline): SNHLY, FYNNEI. Trimming cost V 6 bases and J 0 bases; bases outside gene matches: 10. This CDR3 contains 16 residues. CDR3 sequence reads: CASSGTEKSSNYGYTF. In DNA form, the CDR3 reads TGTGCCAGCAGCGGGACAGAGAAGTCATCTAACTATGGCTACACCTTC.

The chain carries TRBV2 and TRBJ1-1; unclear D gene. CDR3 length: 11 residues. Germline V gene sequence: CDR1 SNHLY, CDR2 FYNNEI. Trimming took 6 bases from V and 5 from J, leaving 7 bases between them. This CDR3 is CASRGGTEAFF. CDR3 DNA sequence: TGTGCCAGCAGGGGTGGTACTGAAGCTTTCTTT. The full variable domain, in which reference TRBV2 and TRBJ1-1 provide the parts outside the CDR3, is EPEVTQTPSHQVTQMGQEVILRCVPISNHLYFYWYRQILGQKVEFLVSFYNNEISEKSEIFDDQFSVERPDGSNFTLKIRSTKLEDSAMYFCASRGGTEAFFGQGTRLTVV.

V and J are TRBV5-1 and TRBJ2-1; D perhaps matches TRBD1 (5 bases). Germline CDR1 reads SGHRS; CDR2 reads YFSETQ. The CDR3 sequence is 14 residues long. V gave up 6 bases and J gave up 5 bases, with 15 bases separating them. For the CDR3, the DNA is TGCGCCAGCAAAGGGGAAGGGTTTCACAATGAGCAGTTCTTC. It is translated as CASKGEGFHNEQFF.